A single T cell receptor beta chain is shown here with its context. Its antigen remains unidentified. The sample comes from a study of shared clonotypes between healthy human individuals. Data came from immunoSEQ multiplex PCR; TCRdb stores just in-frame clones and leaves some out. Altogether around 2,000,000 clones are present, 85% to 95% being singletons, with the ten largest covering 1.5% to 2%. The germline V gene has CDR1 SGHAT and CDR2 FQNNGV. Trimming took 2 bases from V and 2 from J, leaving 9 bases between them. The CDR3 is 14 residues long. General study results and limits: Around 5.3% of naive CD4 clonotypes were shared across a handful of donors. In contrast to clonotypes shared by all four donors, non-shared clonotypes had lower generation probabilities.

Only CD45RO-negative cells positively selected for CCR7 counted as naive CD8 cells, so terminally differentiated effector memory CD45RA+ cells were excluded. The rearrangement uses TRBV11-2 and TRBJ2-5, with D maybe TRBD1 (5 bases). The TCR was taken from a young man in good health. Some clones in this sample may be carry-over from other donors' samples. Sequencing was done on a sample of naive CD8+ T cells from PBMCs. This CDR3 is CASSLNQGQETQYF. The CDR3 region has the DNA TGTGCCAGCAGCTTAAATCAGGGACAAGAGACCCAGTACTTC.